The entry that follows covers one T cell receptor (beta chain) sequence. Its antigen is undetermined. A CD45RO-CCR7+CD27+CD95- phenotype identified naive CD8+ T cells. This specimen comes from a study of CXCR3-negative and CXCR3-positive naive CD8 T cells. Across the study: A total of about 130 million TRB reads was generated, with about 1.5 +/- 0.3 million per library.

The CDR3 sequence is 16 residues long. Germline CDR1 GTSNPN, CDR2 SVGIG (reference sequence). TRB cDNA was prepared as libraries by UMI-labeled 5' RACE. Each CDR3 protein gets one entry in TCRdb, which reprocessed the 5' RACE reads and gives no DNA. This sample's table reports over 150,000 distinct CDR3 sequences. General study findings and limits: Higher TRB CDR3 hydrophobicity marked CXCR3-positive naive cells relative to CXCR3-negative naive cells. Fresh PBMCs went into most assays, and CXCR3 expression partly declined after cryopreservation.

The origin of this receptor is a human donor in good health. Some clones in this sample may be carry-over from other donors' samples. Sequenced sample: naive CXCR3+ CD8+ T cells from blood. Subset of the sample: CD45RO-CCR7+CD27+CD95- naive CD8+ T cells expressing CXCR3 (TNR3+). The rearrangement joins TRBV30 to TRBJ2-5; without DNA, the TCRdb call of TRBD1 cannot be checked. CDR3 amino acids: CAWRGTRTGSEETQYF.